This T cell receptor (beta chain) was captured by sequencing in a study of T cell changes during pregnancy in multiple sclerosis. Looked up from germline, CDR1 is SNHLY and CDR2 is FYNNEI. V lost 5 bases, J lost 3 bases, and 3 bases stayed unmatched. This CDR3 is built from 14 residues. Repertoires were generated with immunoSEQ multiplex PCR, while TCRdb's copy carries only in-frame clones and drops some. The sample shows tens of thousands of clones, approximately 88% of them seen only once. To note about this clone: The same CDR3 is also encoded by other DNA sequences in this sample.

The TCR comes from a female donor in good health, enrolled as a control in a pregnancy study. Source: peripheral blood, taken in the first trimester of pregnancy. V usage is TRBV2 and J usage is TRBJ1-5, with 8 bases lining up with TRBD1. In DNA form, the CDR3 reads TGTGCCAGCAGTCGGACAGGGTCCAATCAGCCCCAGCATTTT. Amino acid sequence: CASSRTGSNQPQHF.